This record covers a single TCR beta chain. The sample belongs to a study of T cells in tuberculosis. Across the study: A South African cohort included IGRA-negative adolescents, latently infected IGRA-positive adolescents and adults with active tuberculosis.

Sequenced by immunoSEQ multiplex PCR; TCRdb stores in-frame clones only, minus some. The profile shows 35,000 to 45,000 clones, 94% of them singletons. Sequenced material: PBMCs. The TCR comes from a donor aged 10 to 29 with latent tuberculosis or without tuberculosis infection. Some clones in this sample may be carry-over from other donors' samples.

CDR3 loop: CASSQIRDSYEQYF. CDR3 in DNA: TGTGCCAGCAGCCAAATCCGGGACTCCTACGAGCAGTACTTC. The chain carries TRBV14 and TRBJ2-7, with a tentative D call TRBD2 (5 bases). This CDR3 spans 14 amino acids. The V and J ends lost 2 bases and 0 bases respectively, with 8 bases between them. Per the germline V gene, CDR1 is SGHDN and CDR2 is FVKESK.